Below, 17 T cell receptor beta chains from the same sample are listed, as sequenced in a study of blood T cell repertoires in COVID-19. Profiled with immunoSEQ multiplex PCR; TCRdb holds only in-frame clones, not every one. The data show roughly 95,000 clones, about 86% seen once. Sequencing input: peripheral blood. The receptors derive from a man in his 60s with acute or convalescent COVID-19.

This clone was observed at least ten times. V is TRBV12-5 and J is TRBJ1-2; maybe TRBD1 (6 bases). This CDR3 has 11 amino acids. Germline CDR1 is LGHNT and CDR2 is FRNRAP. V lost 9 bases and J lost 2, with 7 bases in between. CDR3 nucleotide sequence: TGTGCTAGCGGACAGAACTATGGCTACACCTTC. Translating gives CASGQNYGYTF.

CDR3 in amino acids: CASSSGSGSYNEQFF. The DNA for the CDR3 is TGTGCCAGCAGCTCCGGTAGCGGGAGTTACAATGAGCAGTTCTTC. The chain recombines TRBV5-4 with TRBJ2-1; 9 nucleotides match TRBD2. The CDR3 is made up of 15 amino acids. The V and J ends lost 3 bases and 4 bases, in that order; junction bases with no gene match: 5. Germline V gene data show CDR1 as SGHNT and CDR2 as YYREEE (reference sequence).

This chain joins TRBV7-2 and TRBJ2-7; no clear D gene. Germline CDR1 reads SGHTA; CDR2 reads FQGNSA. Trimming removed 5 bases from V and 1 base from J, with 15 bases in between. This CDR3 is built from 15 residues. The CDR3 DNA reads TGTGCCAGCAGCCCCTCGGGTGCAGTATCCTACGAGCAGTACGTC. It is translated as CASSPSGAVSYEQYV.

The gene calls are TRBV7-9 and TRBJ1-2, with D possibly matching TRBD1 (5 bases). Per the germline V gene, CDR1 is SEHNR and CDR2 is FQNEAQ (reference sequence). V was pared by 3 bases and J by 3 bases, with 8 bases between. This CDR3 spans 13 amino acids. CDR3 sequence (DNA): TGTGCCAGCAGCTTGACAGTCTACTATGGCTACACCTTC. Amino acid sequence: CASSLTVYYGYTF.

This chain joins TRBV9 and TRBJ2-3; 8 bases align to TRBD2. With V trimmed by 2 bases and J by 2 bases, 4 bases remained unmatched. Looked up from germline, CDR1 is SGDLS and CDR2 is YYNGEE. This CDR3 comprises 15 residues. CDR3 protein: CASSVGGRNTDTQYF. The CDR3 DNA sequence: TGTGCCAGCAGCGTCGGCGGGAGGAACACAGATACGCAGTATTTT.

The chain carries TRBV7-2 and TRBJ1-2; 12 bases match TRBD1. The CDR3 is 15 residues long. Trimming took 8 bases from V and 6 from J; bases not matched to a gene: 10. CDR1 is SGHTA, CDR2 FQGNSA, per germline. The CDR3 loop is CASVFSGTGGNGYTF. The CDR3 DNA sequence: TGTGCCAGCGTTTTTTCCGGGACAGGGGGCAATGGCTACACCTTC.

The chain has TRBV2 and TRBJ2-5; 11 nucleotides agree with TRBD2. The CDR3 is made up of 16 amino acids. J lost 7 bases, V lost 2 bases, and 9 bases had no gene match. Germline V gene lookup returns CDR1 SNHLY and CDR2 FYNNEI. The CDR3 region is CASSERLAGSWGTQYF. The CDR3 DNA reads TGTGCCAGCAGTGAAAGACTAGCGGGATCATGGGGGACCCAGTACTTC.

The CDR3 reads CASSNTATNEKLFF. CDR3 coding DNA: TGTGCCAGCTCTAACACAGCAACTAATGAAAAACTGTTTTTT. This sequence joins TRBV18 and TRBJ1-4; no definite D call. V was pared by 6 bases and J by 0 bases, with 8 bases between. Germline V gene sequence: CDR1 KGHSH, CDR2 LQKENI. The CDR3 consists of 14 residues. Filled out from reference TRBV18 and TRBJ1-4, the complete variable domain reads NAGVMQNPRHLVRRRGQEARLRCSPMKGHSHVYWYRQLPEEGLKFMVYLQKENIIDESGMPKERFSAEFPKEGPSILRIQQVVRGDSAAYFCASSNTATNEKLFFGSGTQLSVL.

The gene calls are TRBV12-5 and TRBJ2-7, with no clear D. CDR1 LGHNT and CDR2 FRNRAP come from the germline V gene. Trimming shortened V by 2 bases and J by 7 bases, and 21 bases separated the two germline ends. There are 16 residues in the CDR3. The CDR3 DNA is TGTGCTAGTGGTTTGATCGAATACATCGGGTTTAAGGAGCAGTACTTC. Its protein product is CASGLIEYIGFKEQYF.

In its sample, this clone was seen once. The chain has TRBV11-3 and TRBJ2-7; TRBD2 might be the D (5 bases). V shed 0 bases and J shed 3 bases, with 9 bases lying between them. The germline V gene has CDR1 SGHNT and CDR2 YENEEA. The CDR3 sequence is 14 residues long. In nucleotides, the CDR3 is TGTGCCAGCAGCTTAGAAGCGGACCGCTACGAGCAGTACTTC. It yields the protein CASSLEADRYEQYF.

J is TRBJ1-5 and V is TRBV5-1; no firm D call. Germline assignment: CDR1 SGHRS and CDR2 YFSETQ. CDR3 length: 14 amino acids. V lost 2 bases and J lost 2, with 8 bases in between. The CDR3 DNA reads TGCGCCAGCAGCTTCGAGGGCGGCAATCAGCCCCAGCATTTT. Protein: CASSFEGGNQPQHF.

V and J are TRBV5-6 and TRBJ2-2; 8 nucleotides agree with TRBD2. V gave up 4 bases and J gave up 7 bases; unmatched junction bases: 6. CDR3 length: 14 residues. Germline V gene sequence: CDR1 SGHDT, CDR2 YYEEEE. The CDR3 region is CASSRGTRVGELFF. The CDR3 nucleotides read TGTGCCAGCAGCCGCGGGACTAGAGTCGGGGAGCTGTTTTTT. The variable domain in full, with the rest retrieved from reference TRBV5-6 and TRBJ2-2, is DAGVTQSPTHLIKTRGQQVTLRCSPKSGHDTVSWYQQALGQGPQFIFQYYEEEERQRGNFPDRFSGHQFPNYSSELNVNALLLGDSALYLCASSRGTRVGELFFGEGSRLTVL.

This clone was detected a few times. The CDR3 sequence: CSVEAPGQGVYEQYV. Here the CDR3 DNA reads TGCAGCGTTGAAGCCCCGGGACAGGGTGTCTACGAGCAGTACGTC. This chain uses TRBV29-1 with TRBJ2-7; 9 positions agree with TRBD1. Germline values: CDR1 SQVTM, CDR2 ANQGSEA. After removal of 1 base from V and 3 bases from J, the junction contained 7 bases not matched to a gene. This CDR3 contains 15 residues.

The rearrangement joins TRBV6-5 to TRBJ1-6, with D unclear. Germline CDR1 is MNHEY and CDR2 is SVGAGI. The CDR3 contains 15 residues. The germline V and J ends were trimmed by 3 bases and 7 bases, with 13 bases remaining between them. Written as DNA, the CDR3 is TGTGCCAGCAGTTATGAGGGCCAAGGAAATTCACCCCTCCACTTT. Protein product: CASSYEGQGNSPLHF.

CDR3 in DNA: TGTGCCAGCAGTCCAGGGGGCCTGAACACTGAAGCTTTCTTT. Its protein is CASSPGGLNTEAFF. The chain recombines TRBV2 with TRBJ1-1; the match to TRBD1 covers 8 bases. The length of the CDR3 is 14 residues. Germline values: CDR1 SNHLY, CDR2 FYNNEI. Germline trimming cut 5 bases from V and 0 bases from J; bases unmatched to any gene: 2.

This clone was seen only a few times. CDR3 protein: CASRGQGAGEFGYTF. CDR3 DNA: TGTGCCAGCAGAGGACAGGGGGCCGGCGAGTTTGGCTACACCTTC. V gene TRBV6-5 combines with J gene TRBJ1-2; 11 bases map to TRBD1. V trimming: 6 bases; J trimming: 7 bases; junction bases outside the gene matches: 10. The CDR3 sequence is 15 residues long. Germline loops: CDR1 MNHEY, CDR2 SVGAGI.

This chain joins TRBV6-6 and TRBJ2-3; D is unresolved. The germline V gene encodes CDR1 MNHNY and CDR2 SVGAGI (reference sequence). V gave up 6 bases and J gave up 3 bases, with 10 bases separating them. The CDR3 contains 13 residues. CDR3: CASSPPGTDTQYF. CDR3 sequence (DNA): TGTGCCAGCAGCCCTCCCGGGACAGATACGCAGTATTTT.